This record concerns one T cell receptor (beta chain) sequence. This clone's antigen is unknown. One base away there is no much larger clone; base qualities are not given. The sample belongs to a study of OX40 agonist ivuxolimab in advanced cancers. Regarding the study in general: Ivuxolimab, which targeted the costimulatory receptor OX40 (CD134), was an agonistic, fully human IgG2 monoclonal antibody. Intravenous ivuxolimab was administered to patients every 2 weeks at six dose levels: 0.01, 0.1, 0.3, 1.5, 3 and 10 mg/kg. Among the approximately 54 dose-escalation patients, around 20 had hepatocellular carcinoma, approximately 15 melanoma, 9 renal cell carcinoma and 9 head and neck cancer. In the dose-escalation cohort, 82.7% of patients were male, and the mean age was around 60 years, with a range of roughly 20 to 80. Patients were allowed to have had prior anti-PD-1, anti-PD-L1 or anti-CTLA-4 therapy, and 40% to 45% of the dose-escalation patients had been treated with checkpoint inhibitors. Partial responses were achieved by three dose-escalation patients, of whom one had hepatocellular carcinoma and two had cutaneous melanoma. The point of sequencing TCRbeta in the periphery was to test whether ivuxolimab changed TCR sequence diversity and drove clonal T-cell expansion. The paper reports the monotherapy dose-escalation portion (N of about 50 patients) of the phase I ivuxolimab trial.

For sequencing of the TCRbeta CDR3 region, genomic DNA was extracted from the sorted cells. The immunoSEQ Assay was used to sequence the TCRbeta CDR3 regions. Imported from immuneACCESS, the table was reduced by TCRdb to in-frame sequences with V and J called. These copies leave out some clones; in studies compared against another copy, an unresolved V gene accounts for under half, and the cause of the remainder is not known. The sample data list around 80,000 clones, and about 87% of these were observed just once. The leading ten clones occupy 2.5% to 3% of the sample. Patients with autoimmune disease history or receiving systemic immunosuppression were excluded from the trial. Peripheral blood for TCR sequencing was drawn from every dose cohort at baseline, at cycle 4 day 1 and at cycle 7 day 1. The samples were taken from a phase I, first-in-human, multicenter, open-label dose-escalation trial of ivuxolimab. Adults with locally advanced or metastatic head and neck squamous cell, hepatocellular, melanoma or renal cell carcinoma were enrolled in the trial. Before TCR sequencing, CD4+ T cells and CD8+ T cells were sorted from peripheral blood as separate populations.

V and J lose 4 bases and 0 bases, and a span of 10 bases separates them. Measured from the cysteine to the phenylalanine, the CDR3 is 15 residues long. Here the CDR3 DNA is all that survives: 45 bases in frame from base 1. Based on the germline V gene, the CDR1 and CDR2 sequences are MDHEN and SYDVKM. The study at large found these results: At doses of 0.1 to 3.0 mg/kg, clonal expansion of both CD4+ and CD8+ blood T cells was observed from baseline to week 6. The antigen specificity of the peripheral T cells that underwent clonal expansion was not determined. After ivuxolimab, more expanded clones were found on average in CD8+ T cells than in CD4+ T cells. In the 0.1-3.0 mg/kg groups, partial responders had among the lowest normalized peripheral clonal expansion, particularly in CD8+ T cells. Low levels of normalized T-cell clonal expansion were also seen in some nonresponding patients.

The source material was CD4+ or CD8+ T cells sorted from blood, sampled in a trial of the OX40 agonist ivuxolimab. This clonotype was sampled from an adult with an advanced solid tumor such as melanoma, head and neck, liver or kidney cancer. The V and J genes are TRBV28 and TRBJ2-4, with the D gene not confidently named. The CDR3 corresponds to CASSSPAVAKNIQYF. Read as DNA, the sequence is TGTGCCAGCAGTTCCCCAGCCGTAGCCAAAAACATTCAGTACTTC.